This T cell receptor (beta chain) was retrieved from a study of T cell repertoires in cytomegalovirus infection. This CDR3 contains 12 residues. Deletions cut 2 bases from V and 10 bases from J, with 12 bases between. CDR1 and CDR2 from the germline V gene are DFQATT and SNEGSKA (reference sequence). TCRdb passed the reads through MiXCR, listing each CDR3 protein once. The sample holds just over 150,000 distinct CDR3 sequences; 20% to 30% are singletons and the top ten take roughly 9.7%. The sample taken for sequencing was PBMCs. The rearrangement uses TRBV20-1 and TRBJ2-4, with D tentatively TRBD2 (5 bases). The clonotype comes from a human donor in good health (CMV status not recorded). Some clones in this sample may be carry-over from other donors' samples. The CDR3 sequence: CSARPRTGIQYF. The CDR3 nucleotides read TGCAGTGCTAGACCTAGGACGGGAATTCAGTACTTC.